This is a list of T cell receptor beta chains from one sample in a study of tumour-infiltrating T cells in Burkitt lymphoma. Profiled with immunoSEQ multiplex PCR; TCRdb holds only in-frame clones, not every one. The sample includes approximately 46,000 clones, roughly 31% seen only once; the top ten take 2.9%. Sequences were obtained from tumor tissue. These receptor sequences come from a human donor with Burkitt lymphoma. CDR3s include the opening cysteine and the closing phenylalanine or tryptophan. The D gene is left open where the match is weak. Size is stated for part of the rows, as once, few or many counts, or as a class when the clone is expanded.

CDR3nt | CDR3aa | v_gene | d_gene | abundance | j_gene
TGTGCCAGCAGCTGGTGGGATAGCTACGAGCAGTACTTC | CASSWWDSYEQYF | TRBV7-2 | NA | NA | TRBJ2-7
TGTGCCAGCAGCTCGACTAGCGGGGGACCCACAGATACGCAGTATTTT | CASSSTSGGPTDTQYF | TRBV7-9 | TRBD2 | NA | TRBJ2-3
TGTGCCAGCAGCCACGATGGGGTCACAGGGAGAAACACCATATATTTT | CASSHDGVTGRNTIYF | TRBV14 | NA | few | TRBJ1-3
TGCGCCAGCAGCCAAGAGGCTGAATTAAATCAGCCCCAGCATTTT | CASSQEAELNQPQHF | TRBV4-3 | NA | few | TRBJ1-5
TGTGCCAGCAGCCCCGGACTAGCTGGGGCCGGGGAGCTGTTTTTT | CASSPGLAGAGELFF | TRBV4-2 | TRBD2 | NA | TRBJ2-2
TGTGCCAGCAGTGTTTGGAGGCAAGAGACCCAGTACTTC | CASSVWRQETQYF | TRBV2 | NA | few | TRBJ2-5
TGCGCCAGCAGCCCGGGGGACAGGGGCGGCGGTGAGCAGTTCTTC | CASSPGDRGGGEQFF | TRBV5-1 | TRBD1 | few | TRBJ2-1
TGTGCCAGCAGCAAAGACCTAAGTAGTGCGGCGGAGGTCTACGAGCAGTACTTC | CASSKDLSSAAEVYEQYF | TRBV21-1 | NA | NA | TRBJ2-7
TGTGCCAGCAGCAACGTTGTGAACACTGAAGCTTTCTTT | CASSNVVNTEAFF | TRBV14 | NA | NA | TRBJ1-1
TGTGCCAGCAGCCCACCTCGGGACAGGAGAAGTGAAGCTTTCTTT | CASSPPRDRRSEAFF | TRBV11-2 | TRBD1 | NA | TRBJ1-1
TGTGCCAGCAGCTTAGCGATTCCCACAGATACGCAGTATTTT | CASSLAIPTDTQYF | TRBV7-8 | NA | NA | TRBJ2-3
TGTGCCAGCAGCTGGTCCCGGGACAGGGGTTACACAGATACGCAGTATTTT | CASSWSRDRGYTDTQYF | TRBV7-8 | TRBD1 | once | TRBJ2-3
TGTGCCAGCAGTGAACGAGGAGGGGGTGAGCAGTTCTTC | CASSERGGGEQFF | TRBV2 | NA | NA | TRBJ2-1
TGTGCCAGCAGGCCTCGAGCCGGTTCAGGGATCCACTTT | CASRPRAGSGIHF | TRBV2 | NA | few | TRBJ1-6
TGTGCCAGCAGCCTCAGTATGGGGACGGGGAACACTGAAGCTTTCTTT | CASSLSMGTGNTEAFF | TRBV9 | NA | few | TRBJ1-1
TGTGCCAGCAGCGGAAGGAAGGAAAACACCATATATTTT | CASSGRKENTIYF | TRBV9 | NA | NA | TRBJ1-3
TGTGCCAGCAGTCTCCCGGGCAACCTTAATGAAAAACTGTTTTTT | CASSLPGNLNEKLFF | TRBV28 | NA | NA | TRBJ1-4
TGTGCCAGCAGCTTAGAGAGGGGTAGTCCCTACGAGCAGTACTTC | CASSLERGSPYEQYF | TRBV7-2 | NA | NA | TRBJ2-7
TGTGCCAGCAGCGTAGCCGGGGGGGGCGAGCAGTACTTC | CASSVAGGGEQYF | TRBV9 | TRBD2 | few | TRBJ2-7
TGTGCCAGCAGCTTGTCAGCGGGGGAGTACAATGAGCAGTTCTTC | CASSLSAGEYNEQFF | TRBV5-4 | TRBD2 | NA | TRBJ2-1
TGTGCCAGCAGCGTAGAAGAGGGCCACACCGGGGAGCTGTTTTTT | CASSVEEGHTGELFF | TRBV9 | NA | few | TRBJ2-2
TGCGCCAGCAGCCTGGACACCCTCAATCAGCCCCAGCATTTT | CASSLDTLNQPQHF | TRBV5-1 | NA | few | TRBJ1-5
TGCGCCAGCAGCCCGGGACTAGCGGGGCTCCGGGACGAGACCCAGTACTTC | CASSPGLAGLRDETQYF | TRBV5-1 | TRBD2 | NA | TRBJ2-5
TGTGCCAGCAGTTTCCAAACAGGGAACACTGAAGCTTTCTTT | CASSFQTGNTEAFF | TRBV27 | NA | NA | TRBJ1-1
TGCGCCAGCAGCCAATATTCTCCGGGACAGGGATGGACCGGGGAGCTGTTTTTT | CASSQYSPGQGWTGELFF | TRBV4-3 | TRBD1 | NA | TRBJ2-2
TGTGCCAGCAGCCAAGATGGTAGCGGTGGACCAATTGGGACCCAGTACTTC | CASSQDGSGGPIGTQYF | TRBV4-2 | NA | few | TRBJ2-5
TGTGCCAGCAGCTTGTTCCGGGGGTCGAACACTGAAGCTTTCTTT | CASSLFRGSNTEAFF | TRBV5-4 | NA | few | TRBJ1-1
TGTGCCACCAGGGGGGGGGACACTGAAGCTTTCTTT | CATRGGDTEAFF | TRBV15 | NA | NA | TRBJ1-1
TGCGCCAGCAGCTCAAATCAAGGGTCGGTCGGGGAGCTGTTTTTT | CASSSNQGSVGELFF | TRBV5-1 | NA | NA | TRBJ2-2
TGTGCCAGCTCACCAGGGGCTAGGCGAGGAGAGACCCAGTACTTC | CASSPGARRGETQYF | TRBV18 | NA | few | TRBJ2-5
TGCGCCAGCAGCTTGGAACTCTCCTACGAGCAGTACTTC | CASSLELSYEQYF | TRBV5-1 | NA | NA | TRBJ2-7
TGCGCCAGCATGGGGGGGCGCTTCACCGCCGGACGTCGCAATCAGCCCCAGCATTTT | CASMGGRFTAGRRNQPQHF | TRBV10-1 | NA | NA | TRBJ1-5
TGTGCCAGAAGCGTAGGGGGGGCCGCGCAGTATTTT | CARSVGGAAQYF | TRBV5-3 | NA | NA | TRBJ2-3
TGTGCCTGGAGTCCAGGACAGGGCTACGAGCAGTACTTC | CAWSPGQGYEQYF | TRBV30 | TRBD1 | few | TRBJ2-7
TGTGCCAGCATTAGCGGCAAATTTCAGCCCCAGCATTTT | CASISGKFQPQHF | TRBV6-5 | NA | few | TRBJ1-5
TGTGCCAGCAGCGAGGGGGTTGGCCCTAATGAAAAACTGTTTTTT | CASSEGVGPNEKLFF | TRBV9 | NA | NA | TRBJ1-4
TGTGCCAGCAGCGTAGCTGAGGCGGGACGGGGAGCAGATACGCAGTATTTT | CASSVAEAGRGADTQYF | TRBV9 | NA | NA | TRBJ2-3
TGTGCCAGCTTTCTCCCCTTCTATAATTCACCCCTCCACTTT | CASFLPFYNSPLHF | TRBV2 | NA | NA | TRBJ1-6
TGTGCCAGCAGCCCCGGGACGGGCTATGGCTACACCTTC | CASSPGTGYGYTF | TRBV5-6 | NA | few | TRBJ1-2
TGTGCCATCAGGACAGGGTTTGACGAGCAGTACTTC | CAIRTGFDEQYF | TRBV10-3 | TRBD1 | few | TRBJ2-7
TGTGCCAGCAGCTTCGGTCGCTTGAACACTGAAGCTTTCTTT | CASSFGRLNTEAFF | TRBV13 | NA | NA | TRBJ1-1
TGTGCCAGCTCACCATATGGGACAGGGGGATGGGGGAACACTGAAGCTTTCTTT | CASSPYGTGGWGNTEAFF | TRBV18 | TRBD1 | NA | TRBJ1-1
TGCAGCGTTCAGGGCGGAGAAGAGACCCAGTACTTC | CSVQGGEETQYF | TRBV29-1 | NA | few | TRBJ2-5
TGTGCCAGCAGCTCCCGGGGGGGTCTCGAGCAGTACTTC | CASSSRGGLEQYF | TRBV7-2 | TRBD2 | NA | TRBJ2-7
TGTGCCAGCAGCTCGCCCAATTCACCCCTCCACTTT | CASSSPNSPLHF | TRBV7-9 | NA | few | TRBJ1-6
TGCGCCAGCAGCCACAGACAAGGATCCGATGAAGCTTTCTTT | CASSHRQGSDEAFF | TRBV5-4 | NA | NA | TRBJ1-1